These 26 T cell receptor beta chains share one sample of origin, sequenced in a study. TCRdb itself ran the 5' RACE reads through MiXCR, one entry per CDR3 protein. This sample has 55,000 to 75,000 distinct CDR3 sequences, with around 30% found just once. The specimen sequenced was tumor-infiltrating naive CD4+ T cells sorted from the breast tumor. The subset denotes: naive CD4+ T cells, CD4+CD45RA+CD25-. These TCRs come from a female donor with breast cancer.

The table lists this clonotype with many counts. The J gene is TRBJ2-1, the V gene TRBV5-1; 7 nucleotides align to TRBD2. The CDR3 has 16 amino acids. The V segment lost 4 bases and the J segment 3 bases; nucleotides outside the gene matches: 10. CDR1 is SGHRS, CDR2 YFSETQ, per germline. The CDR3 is CASSPLPGTNYNEQFF. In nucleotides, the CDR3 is TGCGCCAGCAGCCCTCTTCCCGGGACTAACTACAATGAGCAGTTCTTC. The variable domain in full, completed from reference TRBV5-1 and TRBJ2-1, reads KAGVTQTPRYLIKTRGQQVTLSCSPISGHRSVSWYQQTPGQGLQFLFEYFSETQRNKGNFPGRFSGRQFSNSRSEMNVSTLELGDSALYLCASSPLPGTNYNEQFFGPGTRLTVL.

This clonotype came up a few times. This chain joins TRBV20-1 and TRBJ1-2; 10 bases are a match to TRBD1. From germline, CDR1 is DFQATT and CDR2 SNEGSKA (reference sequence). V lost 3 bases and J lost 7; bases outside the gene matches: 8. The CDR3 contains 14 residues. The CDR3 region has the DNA TGCAGTGCTAGGTTAGACAGGGGGCGAGGTGGCTACACCTTC. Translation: CSARLDRGRGGYTF.

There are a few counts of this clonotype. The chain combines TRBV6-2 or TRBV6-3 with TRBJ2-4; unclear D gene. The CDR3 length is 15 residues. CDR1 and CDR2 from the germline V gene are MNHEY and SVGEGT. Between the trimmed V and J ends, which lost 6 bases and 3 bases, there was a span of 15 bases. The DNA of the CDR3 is TGTGCCAGCAGCTTTTTGGACGGTCTCAAAAACATTCAGTACTTC. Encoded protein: CASSFLDGLKNIQYF.

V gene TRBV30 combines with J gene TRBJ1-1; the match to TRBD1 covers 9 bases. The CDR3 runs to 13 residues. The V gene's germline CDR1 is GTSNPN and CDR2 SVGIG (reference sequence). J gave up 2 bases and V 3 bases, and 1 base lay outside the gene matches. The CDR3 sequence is CAWRTGGNTEAFF. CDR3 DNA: TGTGCCTGGAGGACAGGGGGAAACACTGAAGCTTTCTTT.

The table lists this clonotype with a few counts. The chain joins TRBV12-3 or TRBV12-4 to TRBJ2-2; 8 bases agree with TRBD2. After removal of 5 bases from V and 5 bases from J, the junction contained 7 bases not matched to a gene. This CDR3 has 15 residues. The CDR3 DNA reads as TGTGCCAGCAGTCCAGCGGGAGTGGGAACCGGGGAGCTGTTTTTT. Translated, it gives CASSPAGVGTGELFF.

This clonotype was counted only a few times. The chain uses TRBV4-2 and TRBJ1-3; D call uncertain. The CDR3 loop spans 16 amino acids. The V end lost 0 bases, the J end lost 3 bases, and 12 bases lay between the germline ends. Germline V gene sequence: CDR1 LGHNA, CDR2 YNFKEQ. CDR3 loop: CASSQDLIIRGNTIYF. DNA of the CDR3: TGTGCCAGCAGCCAAGATCTAATCATACGTGGAAACACCATATATTTT.

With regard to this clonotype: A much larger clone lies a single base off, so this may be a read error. The CDR3 coding sequence is TGTGCCGGCAGCCCGCGAGGGACATCTAACAATGAGCAGTTCTTC. Amino acids: CAGSPRGTSNNEQFF. This sequence joins TRBV9 and TRBJ2-1; TRBD1 might be the D (6 bases). The CDR3 contains 15 residues. Per germline, CDR1 SGDLS and CDR2 YYNGEE.

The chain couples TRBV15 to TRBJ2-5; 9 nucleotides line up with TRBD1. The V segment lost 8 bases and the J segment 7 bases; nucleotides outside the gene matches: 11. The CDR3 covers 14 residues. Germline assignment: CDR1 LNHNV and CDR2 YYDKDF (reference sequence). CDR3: CATQRDRVWGTQYF. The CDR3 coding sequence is TGTGCCACCCAACGGGACAGGGTGTGGGGGACCCAGTACTTC.

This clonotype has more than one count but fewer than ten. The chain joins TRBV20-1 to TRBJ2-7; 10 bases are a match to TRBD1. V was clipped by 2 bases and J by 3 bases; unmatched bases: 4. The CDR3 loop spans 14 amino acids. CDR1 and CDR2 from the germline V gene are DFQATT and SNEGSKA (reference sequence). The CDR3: CSARRQGADYEQYF. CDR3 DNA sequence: TGCAGTGCTAGACGACAGGGGGCGGACTACGAGCAGTACTTC.

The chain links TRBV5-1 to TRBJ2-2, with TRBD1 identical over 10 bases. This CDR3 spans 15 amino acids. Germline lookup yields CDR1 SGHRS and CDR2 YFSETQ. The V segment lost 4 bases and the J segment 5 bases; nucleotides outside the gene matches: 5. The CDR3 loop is CASSGGTGDTGELFF. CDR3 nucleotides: TGCGCCAGCAGCGGCGGGACAGGGGATACCGGGGAGCTGTTTTTT.

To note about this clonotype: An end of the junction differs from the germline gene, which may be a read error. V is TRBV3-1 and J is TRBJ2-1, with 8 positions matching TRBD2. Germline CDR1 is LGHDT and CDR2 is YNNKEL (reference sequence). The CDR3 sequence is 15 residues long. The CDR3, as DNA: TGTACCAGCAGCCGGACTAGCAATTCCTACAATGAGCAGTTCTTC. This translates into CTSSRTSNSYNEQFF.

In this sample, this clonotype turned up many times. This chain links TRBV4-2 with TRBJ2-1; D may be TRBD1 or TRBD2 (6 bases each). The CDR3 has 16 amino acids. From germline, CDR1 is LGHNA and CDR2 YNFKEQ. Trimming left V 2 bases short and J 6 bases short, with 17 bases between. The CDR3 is CASSQPVGGLINEQFF. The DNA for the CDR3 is TGTGCCAGCAGCCAACCGGTGGGGGGCTTAATCAATGAGCAGTTCTTC.

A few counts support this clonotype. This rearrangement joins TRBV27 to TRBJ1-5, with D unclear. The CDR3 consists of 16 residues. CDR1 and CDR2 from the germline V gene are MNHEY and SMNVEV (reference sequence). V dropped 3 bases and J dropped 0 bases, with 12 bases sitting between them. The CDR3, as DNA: TGTGCCAGCAGTTTTGGCGGACCTTATAGCAATCAGCCCCAGCATTTT. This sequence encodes CASSFGGPYSNQPQHF.

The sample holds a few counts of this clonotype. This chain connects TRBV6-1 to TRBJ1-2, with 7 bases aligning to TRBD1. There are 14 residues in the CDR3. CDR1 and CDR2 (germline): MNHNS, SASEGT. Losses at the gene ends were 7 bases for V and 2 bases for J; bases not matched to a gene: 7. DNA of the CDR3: TGTGCCAGCACCAGAGACAGGGAAAACTATGGCTACACCTTC. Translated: CASTRDRENYGYTF.

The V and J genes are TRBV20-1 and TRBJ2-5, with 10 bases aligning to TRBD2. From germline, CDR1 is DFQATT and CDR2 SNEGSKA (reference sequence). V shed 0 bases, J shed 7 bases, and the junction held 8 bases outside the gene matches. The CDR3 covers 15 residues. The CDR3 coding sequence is TGCAGTGCTAGAGATCCGCTAGCGGGAGAGGTGACCCAGTACTTC. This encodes CSARDPLAGEVTQYF.

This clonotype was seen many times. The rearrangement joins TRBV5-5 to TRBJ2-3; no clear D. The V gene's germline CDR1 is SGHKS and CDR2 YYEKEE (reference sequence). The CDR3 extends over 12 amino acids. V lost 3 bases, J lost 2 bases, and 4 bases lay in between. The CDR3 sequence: CASSWNTDTQYF. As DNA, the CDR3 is TGTGCCAGCAGCTGGAACACAGATACGCAGTATTTT.

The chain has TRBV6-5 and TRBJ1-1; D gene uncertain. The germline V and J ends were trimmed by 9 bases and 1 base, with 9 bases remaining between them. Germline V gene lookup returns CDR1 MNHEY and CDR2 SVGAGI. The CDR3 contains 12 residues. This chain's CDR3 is CASSNSNTEAFF. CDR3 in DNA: TGTGCCAGTTCAAACTCGAACACTGAAGCTTTCTTT.

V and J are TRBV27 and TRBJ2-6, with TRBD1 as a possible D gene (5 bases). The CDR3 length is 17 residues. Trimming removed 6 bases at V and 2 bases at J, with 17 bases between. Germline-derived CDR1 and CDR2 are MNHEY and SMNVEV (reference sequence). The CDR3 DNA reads TGTGCCAGCAGCCTGGCAGGACATCCAACTGGGGCCAACGTCCTGACTTTC. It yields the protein CASSLAGHPTGANVLTF.

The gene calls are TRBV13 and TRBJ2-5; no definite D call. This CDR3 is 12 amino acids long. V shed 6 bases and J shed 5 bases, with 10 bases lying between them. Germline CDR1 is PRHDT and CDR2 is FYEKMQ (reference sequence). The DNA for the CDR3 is TGTGCCAGCAGTTTCGGAGTTGAGACCCAGTACTTC. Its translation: CASSFGVETQYF.

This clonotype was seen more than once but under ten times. In DNA, the CDR3 is TGTGCCAGCAGCGTAGGGGATGGAGCTGGGGCCAACGTCCTGACTTTC. This encodes CASSVGDGAGANVLTF. The rearrangement joins TRBV9 to TRBJ2-6; no clear D gene. This CDR3 spans 16 amino acids. V was trimmed by 0 bases and J by 2 bases, leaving 9 bases between them. CDR1 and CDR2 (germline): SGDLS, YYNGEE.

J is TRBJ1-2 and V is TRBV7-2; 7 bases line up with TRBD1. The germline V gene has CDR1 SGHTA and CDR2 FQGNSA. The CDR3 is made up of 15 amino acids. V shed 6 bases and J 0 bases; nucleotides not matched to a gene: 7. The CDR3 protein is CASREGQAPNYGYTF. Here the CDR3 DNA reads TGTGCCAGCAGGGAAGGACAGGCCCCTAACTATGGCTACACCTTC.

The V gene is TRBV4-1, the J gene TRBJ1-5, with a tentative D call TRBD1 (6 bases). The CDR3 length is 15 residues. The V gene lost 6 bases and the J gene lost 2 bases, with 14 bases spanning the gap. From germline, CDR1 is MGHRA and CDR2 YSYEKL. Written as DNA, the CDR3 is TGCGCCAGCAGGAGGGGGTCGGAGGGCAATCAGCCCCAGCATTTT. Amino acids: CASRRGSEGNQPQHF.

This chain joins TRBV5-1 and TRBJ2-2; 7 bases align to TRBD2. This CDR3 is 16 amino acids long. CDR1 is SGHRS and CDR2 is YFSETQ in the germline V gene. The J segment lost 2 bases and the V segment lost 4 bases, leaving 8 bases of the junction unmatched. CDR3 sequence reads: CASSAILATNTGELFF. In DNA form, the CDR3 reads TGCGCCAGCAGCGCGATACTAGCGACCAACACCGGGGAGCTGTTTTTT.

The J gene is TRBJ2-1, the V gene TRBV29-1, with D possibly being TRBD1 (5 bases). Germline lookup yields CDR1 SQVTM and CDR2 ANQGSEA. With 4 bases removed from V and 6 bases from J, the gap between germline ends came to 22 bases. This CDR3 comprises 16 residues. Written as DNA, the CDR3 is TGCAGCGTTGGAGCCGAAGGCCATCAGGGATCCAATGAGCAGTTCTTC. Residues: CSVGAEGHQGSNEQFF.

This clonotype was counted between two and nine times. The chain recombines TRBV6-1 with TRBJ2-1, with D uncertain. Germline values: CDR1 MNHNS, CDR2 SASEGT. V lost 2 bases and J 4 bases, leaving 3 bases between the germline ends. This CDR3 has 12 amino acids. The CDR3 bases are TGTGCCAGCAGTGAACGTTACAATGAGCAGTTCTTC. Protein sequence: CASSERYNEQFF.

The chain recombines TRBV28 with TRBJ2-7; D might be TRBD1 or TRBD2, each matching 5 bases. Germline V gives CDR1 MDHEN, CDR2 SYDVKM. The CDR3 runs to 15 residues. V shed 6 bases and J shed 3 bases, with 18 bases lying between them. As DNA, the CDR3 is TGTGCCAGCAGCCCCCTTGGGACGGTCTTCTACGAGCAGTACTTC. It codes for CASSPLGTVFYEQYF.